The clone carrying this T cell receptor beta chain was counted a few times. V was clipped by 2 bases and J by 4 bases, with 11 bases between them. CDR3 length: 13 amino acids. CDR1 is GTSNPN and CDR2 is SVGIG in the germline V gene (reference sequence). TCRdb re-called clones via MiXCR from the PCR reads. The data contain 14,000 to 15,000 clones, around 4% of them singletons. The entry originates in a study of metastatic and nonmetastatic thyroid tumors. Overall study: Repertoire comparisons spanned blood and tumor or nodule tissue from malignant and benign thyroid patients.

Patients had received no treatment of any kind before thyroid surgery. Sequences were obtained from tumor tissue. This sequence joins TRBV30 and TRBJ1-2; D gene unclear. The sequence was collected from a female donor with papillary thyroid cancer or a benign thyroid nodule (not recorded which). Some clones in this sample may be carry-over from other donors' samples. The CDR3 DNA is TGTGCCTGGAGTTACGGACGATCCTATGGCTACACCTTC. The encoded protein is CAWSYGRSYGYTF.